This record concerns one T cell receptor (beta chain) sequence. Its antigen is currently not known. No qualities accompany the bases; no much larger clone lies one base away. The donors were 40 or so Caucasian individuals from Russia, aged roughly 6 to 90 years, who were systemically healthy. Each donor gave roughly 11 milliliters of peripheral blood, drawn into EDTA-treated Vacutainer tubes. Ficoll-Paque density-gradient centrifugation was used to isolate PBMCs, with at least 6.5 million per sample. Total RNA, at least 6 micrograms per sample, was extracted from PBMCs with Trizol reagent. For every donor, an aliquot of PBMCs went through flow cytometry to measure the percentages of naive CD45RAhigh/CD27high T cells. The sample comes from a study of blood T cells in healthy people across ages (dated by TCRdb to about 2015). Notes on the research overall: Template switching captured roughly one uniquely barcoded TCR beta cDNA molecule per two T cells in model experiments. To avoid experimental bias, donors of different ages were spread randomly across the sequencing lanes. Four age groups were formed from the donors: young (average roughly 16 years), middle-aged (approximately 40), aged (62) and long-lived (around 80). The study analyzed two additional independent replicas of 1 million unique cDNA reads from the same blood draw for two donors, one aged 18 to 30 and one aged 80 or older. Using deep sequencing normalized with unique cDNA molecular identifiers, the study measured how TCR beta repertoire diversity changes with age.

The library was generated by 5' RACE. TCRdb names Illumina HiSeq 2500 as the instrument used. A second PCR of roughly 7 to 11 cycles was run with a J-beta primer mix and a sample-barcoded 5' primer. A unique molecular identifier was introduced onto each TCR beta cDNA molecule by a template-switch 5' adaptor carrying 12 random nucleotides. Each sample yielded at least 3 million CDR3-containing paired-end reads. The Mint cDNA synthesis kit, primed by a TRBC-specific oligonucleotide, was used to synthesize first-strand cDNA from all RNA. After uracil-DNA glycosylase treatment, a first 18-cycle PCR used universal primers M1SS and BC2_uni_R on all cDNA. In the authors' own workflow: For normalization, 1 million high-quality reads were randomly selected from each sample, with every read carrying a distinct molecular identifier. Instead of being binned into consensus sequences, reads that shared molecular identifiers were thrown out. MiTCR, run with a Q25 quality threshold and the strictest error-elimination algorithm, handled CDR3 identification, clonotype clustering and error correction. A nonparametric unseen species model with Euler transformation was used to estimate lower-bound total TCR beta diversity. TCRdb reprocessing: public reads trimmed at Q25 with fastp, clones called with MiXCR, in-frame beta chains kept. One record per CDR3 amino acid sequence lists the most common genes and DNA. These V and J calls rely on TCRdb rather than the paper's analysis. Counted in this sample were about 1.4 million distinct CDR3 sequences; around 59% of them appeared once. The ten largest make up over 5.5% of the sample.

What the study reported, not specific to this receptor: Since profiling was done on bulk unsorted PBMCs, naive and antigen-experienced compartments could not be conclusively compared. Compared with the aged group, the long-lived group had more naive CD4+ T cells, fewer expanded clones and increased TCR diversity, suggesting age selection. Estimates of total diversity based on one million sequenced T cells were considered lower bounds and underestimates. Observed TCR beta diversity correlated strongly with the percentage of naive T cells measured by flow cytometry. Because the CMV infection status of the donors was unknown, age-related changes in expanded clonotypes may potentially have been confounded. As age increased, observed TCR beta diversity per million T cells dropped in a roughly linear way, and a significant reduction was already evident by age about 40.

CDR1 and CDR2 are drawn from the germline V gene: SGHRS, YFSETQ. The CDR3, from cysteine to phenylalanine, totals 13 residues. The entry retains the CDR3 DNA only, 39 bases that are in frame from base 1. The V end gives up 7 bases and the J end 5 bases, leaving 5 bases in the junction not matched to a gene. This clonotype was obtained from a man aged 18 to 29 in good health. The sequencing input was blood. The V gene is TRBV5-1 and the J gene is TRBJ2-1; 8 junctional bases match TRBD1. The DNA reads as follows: TGCGCCAGCCGACAGGGGATTGACAATGAGCAGTTCTTC. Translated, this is CASRQGIDNEQFF. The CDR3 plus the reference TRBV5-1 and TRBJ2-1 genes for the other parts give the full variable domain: KAGVTQTPRYLIKTRGQQVTLSCSPISGHRSVSWYQQTPGQGLQFLFEYFSETQRNKGNFPGRFSGRQFSNSRSEMNVSTLELGDSALYLCASRQGIDNEQFFGPGTRLTVL.